This T cell receptor (beta chain) came from a study of vaccination effects on CD4 cells after COVID-19. Study-level findings and limits: Clones induced by infection and by vaccine showed marked clonal contraction late after vaccination.

With regard to this clone: Its antigen is not known.

Using immunoSEQ multiplex PCR, the repertoire was profiled, and TCRdb retains in-frame clones only, with some absent. Counted here are roughly 71,000 clones, about 86% occurring once; the ten biggest clones make up 1.2%. CDR1 and CDR2 (germline): KGHDR, SFDVKD. The V end lost 4 bases, the J end lost 7 bases, and 12 bases lay between the germline ends. The CDR3 consists of 14 residues. Antigen-specific CD4+ T cells were expanded (with viral peptide pools) by the ViraFEST assay ahead of sequencing. At the end of more than 8 days of culture, CD4+ T cells were isolated. Every participant took two doses of the BNT162b2 or mRNA-1273 vaccine. Each vaccine recipient was nucleocapsid antibody negative and had no prior SARS-CoV-2 infection. A half-medium replacement with IL-2 medium was carried out on days 3 and 7.

This rearrangement joins TRBV24-1 to TRBJ2-2; no definite D call. The specimen was CD4+ T cells from PBMCs cultured with HCoV-229E spike peptides, collected after COVID-19 vaccination. The source of this sequence is a human donor who received a COVID-19 vaccine. CDR3 region: CATSDGGLDGELFF. The CDR3 DNA reads TGTGCCACCAGTGACGGTGGGCTGGACGGGGAGCTGTTTTTT.